The 28 T cell receptor beta chains presented below share a single source sample, sequenced in a study of OX40 agonist ivuxolimab in advanced cancers. Assay used: immunoSEQ multiplex PCR; TCRdb lists only in-frame clones, some missing. The sample shows fewer than 55,000 clones, roughly four fifths of them seen only once. The sequenced sample was CD4+ or CD8+ T cells sorted from blood, obtained in a trial of the OX40 agonist ivuxolimab. These receptors were taken from an adult with an advanced solid tumor such as melanoma, head and neck, liver or kidney cancer.

The rearrangement uses TRBV9 and TRBJ2-7; 9 nucleotides align to TRBD1. CDR3 length: 14 residues. Germline V lookup: CDR1 SGDLS, CDR2 YYNGEE. With V trimmed by 4 bases and J by 3 bases, 5 bases remained unmatched. In DNA, the CDR3 is TGTGCCAGCAGCTGGGGGACAGGGAACTACGAGCAGTACTTC. Its translation is CASSWGTGNYEQYF.

This clone was seen a handful of times. This sequence joins TRBV5-4 and TRBJ2-7, with D possibly matching TRBD1 (6 bases). The germline V and J ends were trimmed by 3 bases and 5 bases, with 9 bases remaining between them. The CDR3 loop spans 12 amino acids. CDR1 is SGHNT and CDR2 is YYREEE in the germline V gene (reference sequence). This CDR3 is CASSWGPHEQYF. The DNA for the CDR3 is TGTGCCAGCAGCTGGGGGCCCCACGAGCAGTACTTC.

DNA for the CDR3: TGTGCCAGCAGCTTGAGCTTCTCTGGGGCCAACGTCCTGACTTTC. Protein sequence: CASSLSFSGANVLTF. The V gene is TRBV5-4, the J gene TRBJ2-6; D is undetermined. V lost 1 base and J 0 bases, leaving 5 bases between the germline ends. From germline, CDR1 is SGHNT and CDR2 YYREEE (reference sequence). This CDR3 region has 15 residues.

There are a few counts of this clone. V usage is TRBV7-9 and J usage is TRBJ2-5; 7 bases line up with TRBD1. V lost 5 bases and J lost 0; bases outside the gene matches: 6. This CDR3 contains 15 residues. The germline V gene encodes CDR1 SEHNR and CDR2 FQNEAQ (reference sequence). The CDR3 spells CASSQGQQYQETQYF. The CDR3 bases are TGTGCCAGCAGCCAGGGACAGCAGTACCAAGAGACCCAGTACTTC.

Relative to its sample, this clone is medium-sized. This chain links TRBV6-1 with TRBJ1-2; 7 bases match TRBD1. Germline V CDR1 and CDR2: MNHNS, SASEGT. Trimming removed 4 bases from V and 4 bases from J; junction bases left unmatched: 6. This CDR3 is built from 14 residues. For the CDR3, the DNA is TGTGCCAGCAGTGCAGGGGGGCGCAGCTATGGCTACACCTTC. Residues: CASSAGGRSYGYTF.

The genes are TRBV5-4 and TRBJ2-3; weak D call: TRBD1 (5 bases). The CDR3 is 15 residues long. Germline loops: CDR1 SGHNT, CDR2 YYREEE (reference sequence). Trimming pared 4 bases from V and 1 base from J, leaving 13 bases between. CDR3 amino acids: CASSPPTARTDTQYF. The CDR3 region has the DNA TGTGCCAGCAGCCCCCCGACAGCCCGCACAGATACGCAGTATTTT.

The chain joins TRBV6-1 to TRBJ2-7, with TRBD2 as a possible D gene (6 bases). V gave up 4 bases and J gave up 5 bases, with 18 bases separating them. Germline CDR1 and CDR2: MNHNS and SASEGT. The length of the CDR3 is 15 residues. In DNA, the CDR3 is TGTGCCAGCAGTGTTGCCCGGGGACTCGGGAACGAGCAGTACTTC. Translation: CASSVARGLGNEQYF.

The chain employs TRBV10-3 and TRBJ1-1; 9 bases line up with TRBD1. The V gene's germline CDR1 is ENHRY and CDR2 SYGVKD. The trim removed 6 bases at V and 1 base at J, leaving 3 bases unmatched. The CDR3 spans 14 residues. The CDR3 sequence is CAISIQGANTEAFF. In nucleotides, the CDR3 is TGTGCCATCAGCATACAGGGGGCGAACACTGAAGCTTTCTTT.

The chain recombines TRBV5-6 with TRBJ1-6; 7 nucleotides align to TRBD1. V dropped 0 bases and J dropped 8; count of bases not matched to a gene: 5. This CDR3 contains 15 residues. Germline V gene lookup returns CDR1 SGHDT and CDR2 YYEEEE. CDR3 DNA sequence: TGTGCCAGCAGCTTGGTACAGGGGTCAGATTCACCCCTCCACTTT. Its protein product is CASSLVQGSDSPLHF.

The chain carries TRBV27 and TRBJ1-3; possible D gene TRBD1, 6 bases. Germline CDR1 reads MNHEY; CDR2 reads SMNVEV (reference sequence). This CDR3 has 15 residues. V was shortened by 6 bases and J by 1 base, with 13 bases between the two germline ends. CDR3 bases: TGTGCCAGCAGACTACAGGGAGTATCTGGAAACACCATATATTTT. Translated, it gives CASRLQGVSGNTIYF.

The V call is TRBV5-1, the J call TRBJ1-6; D might be TRBD1 (6 bases). The CDR3 extends over 16 amino acids. Germline V gene data show CDR1 as SGHRS and CDR2 as YFSETQ. Trimming removed 5 bases from V and 2 bases from J, with 14 bases in between. CDR3 sequence: CASSEQGPTYNSPLHF. The CDR3 coding sequence is TGCGCCAGCAGTGAGCAGGGGCCCACCTATAATTCACCCCTCCACTTT.

In DNA, the CDR3 is TGTGCCAGCAGCCAAAACAGGGGGAAGGGCAATGAGCAGTTCTTC. It codes for CASSQNRGKGNEQFF. The chain links TRBV27 to TRBJ2-1, with 8 nucleotides matching TRBD1. CDR1 is MNHEY, CDR2 SMNVEV, per germline (reference sequence). Germline trimming cut 6 bases from V and 6 bases from J; bases unmatched to any gene: 10. CDR3 length equals 15 residues.

This clone was counted a single time. The CDR3 sequence: CASSQISNSRAKTQYF. The CDR3 DNA reads TGTGCCAGCAGCCAAATTTCCAACTCGAGGGCCAAGACCCAGTACTTC. V usage is TRBV5-6 and J usage is TRBJ2-5, with a tentative D call TRBD2 (5 bases). There are 16 residues in the CDR3. Germline V gives CDR1 SGHDT, CDR2 YYEEEE. Trimming left V 4 bases short and J 6 bases short, with 22 bases between.

The chain uses TRBV5-4 and TRBJ1-3; tentatively, D is TRBD1 (6 bases). Germline loops: CDR1 SGHNT, CDR2 YYREEE (reference sequence). Between the trimmed V and J ends, which lost 4 bases and 3 bases, there was a span of 17 bases. The CDR3 totals 16 residues. The CDR3 nucleotides are TGTGCCAGCAGCACCAGTACAGGGCCCTTTGGAAACACCATATATTTT. Its translation: CASSTSTGPFGNTIYF.

The gene calls are TRBV7-2 and TRBJ2-5; 14 bases match TRBD2. Germline-derived CDR1 and CDR2 are SGHTA and FQGNSA. Trimming at V came to 6 bases and at J to 4 bases, leaving 7 bases not matched to a gene. The length of the CDR3 is 16 residues. Here the CDR3 DNA reads TGTGCCAGCAGTTCCCGGACTAGCGGGGGGCCAGAGACCCAGTACTTC. It is translated as CASSSRTSGGPETQYF.

This sequence joins TRBV6-6 and TRBJ1-5; D uncertain. CDR3 length equals 14 residues. The germline V gene has CDR1 MNHNY and CDR2 SVGAGI (reference sequence). V was pared by 5 bases and J by 0 bases, with 8 bases between. CDR3 in DNA: TGTGCCAGCAGTCCCATAGGTAGCAATCAGCCCCAGCATTTT. Translation gives CASSPIGSNQPQHF.

This clone is medium-sized (0.01 to 0.1%) within its sample. The chain is built from TRBV6-6 and TRBJ1-6; TRBD1 matches at 8 bases. This CDR3 has 14 amino acids. Germline loops: CDR1 MNHNY, CDR2 SVGAGI (reference sequence). V lost 5 bases and J lost 5; bases outside the gene matches: 2. The CDR3 DNA reads TGTGCCAGCAGTCGGGGACAGGATAATTCACCCCTCCACTTT. This sequence encodes CASSRGQDNSPLHF.

The chain uses TRBV7-8 and TRBJ2-1; 8 nucleotides match TRBD1. This CDR3 is 13 amino acids long. The germline CDR1 and CDR2 sequences are SGHVS and FQNEAQ. V was clipped by 5 bases and J by 7 bases; unmatched bases: 4. CDR3 nucleotides: TGTGCCAGCAGCCCCGGACAGGGTAATGAGCAGTTCTTC. Translated, it gives CASSPGQGNEQFF.

This clone appeared a few times. This chain uses TRBV6-5 with TRBJ1-6, with D possibly TRBD1 on 5 matching bases. The germline CDR1 and CDR2 sequences are MNHEY and SVGAGI. V was clipped by 4 bases and J by 7 bases, with 11 bases between them. The CDR3 has 14 amino acids. CDR3 coding DNA: TGTGCCAGCAGTTTTCACGGGACGAATTCACCCCTCCACTTT. Amino acid sequence: CASSFHGTNSPLHF.

V is TRBV11-1 and J is TRBJ2-5; 8 nucleotides match TRBD2. Trimming at V came to 1 base and at J to 2 bases, leaving 9 bases not matched to a gene. Germline V gene sequence: CDR1 SGHAT, CDR2 FQDESV (reference sequence). CDR3 length: 17 amino acids. The CDR3 reads CASSLGGLAGSQETQYF. CDR3 in DNA: TGTGCCAGCAGCTTAGGTGGGCTAGCGGGTTCTCAAGAGACCCAGTACTTC.

This clone has only a few counts. The chain joins TRBV27 to TRBJ2-5; D is perhaps TRBD2 (6 bases). Trimming cost V 6 bases and J 4 bases, with 24 bases left between them. Germline-derived CDR1 and CDR2 are MNHEY and SMNVEV (reference sequence). This CDR3 comprises 17 residues. For the CDR3, the DNA is TGTGCCAGCAGAACCGGAATACCGGGAGCGCGGGGAGAGACCCAGTACTTC. This translates into CASRTGIPGARGETQYF.

This sequence joins TRBV6-1 and TRBJ1-1, with TRBD1 as a possible D gene (6 bases). The CDR3 has 13 residues. V was shortened by 5 bases and J by 5 bases, with 12 bases between the two germline ends. The V gene's germline CDR1 is MNHNS and CDR2 SASEGT. CDR3: CASSLTGLTEAFF. CDR3 nucleotides: TGTGCCAGCAGTCTTACAGGGTTAACTGAAGCTTTCTTT.

This chain uses TRBV29-1 with TRBJ2-1; D could derive from TRBD1 or TRBD2 (5 bases each). V was shortened by 4 bases and J by 5 bases, with 12 bases between the two germline ends. CDR3 length equals 13 residues. Per the germline V gene, CDR1 is SQVTM and CDR2 is ANQGSEA. DNA of the CDR3: TGCAGCGTTGCCGGGACGGCGAACAATGAGCAGTTCTTC. It specifies CSVAGTANNEQFF.

CDR3 in amino acids: CASSLAAGGNYGYTF. DNA of the CDR3: TGTGCCAGCAGCTTGGCGGCAGGGGGCAACTATGGCTACACCTTC. The chain carries TRBV11-2 and TRBJ1-2; 8 positions match TRBD1. Germline lookup yields CDR1 SGHAT and CDR2 FQNNGV. There are 15 residues in the CDR3. Trimming took 3 bases from V and 2 from J; bases not matched to a gene: 5.

This clone was found a few times. The chain recombines TRBV6-5 with TRBJ1-2; TRBD1 might be the D (5 bases). Germline V gene data show CDR1 as MNHEY and CDR2 as SVGAGI. V lost 5 bases and J lost 5, with 15 bases in between. CDR3 length: 14 residues. Here the CDR3 DNA reads TGTGCCAGCAGTACTCTTCAAGGGACGTATGGCTACACCTTC. Amino acid sequence: CASSTLQGTYGYTF.

In its sample, this clone was seen a few times. The chain joins TRBV19 to TRBJ1-6; D perhaps matches TRBD1 (6 bases). The germline V gene has CDR1 LNHDA and CDR2 SQIVND (reference sequence). Deletions cut 0 bases from V and 7 bases from J, with 13 bases between. There are 16 residues in the CDR3. The CDR3 nucleotides read TGTGCCAGTAGTATAGATTCAGGGGTGGGAAATTCACCCCTCCACTTT. This encodes CASSIDSGVGNSPLHF. The full variable domain, with the rest looked up from reference TRBV19 and TRBJ1-6, is DGGITQSPKYLFRKEGQNVTLSCEQNLNHDAMYWYRQDPGQGLRLIYYSQIVNDFQKGDIAEGYSVSREKKESFPLTVTSAQKNPTAFYLCASSIDSGVGNSPLHFGNGTRLTVT.

The V and J genes are TRBV7-3 and TRBJ1-2; D ambiguous. The ends were cut back, 2 bases at V and 4 bases at J, with 11 bases in the middle. The CDR3 totals 14 residues. Germline V CDR1 and CDR2: SGHTA, FQGTGA. In nucleotides, the CDR3 is TGTGCCAGCAGCTTAGATAACTTGGGCTATGGCTACACCTTC. As protein: CASSLDNLGYGYTF.

This sequence joins TRBV27 and TRBJ1-5; the D gene is possibly TRBD1 (6 bases). CDR1 and CDR2 from the germline V gene are MNHEY and SMNVEV (reference sequence). This CDR3 region has 18 residues. The V gene lost 5 bases and the J gene lost 1 base, with 21 bases spanning the gap. CDR3 sequence (DNA): TGTGCCAGCAGTCCGGTGGGGACAATGCAGTACAGCAATCAGCCCCAGCATTTT. Its translation is CASSPVGTMQYSNQPQHF.